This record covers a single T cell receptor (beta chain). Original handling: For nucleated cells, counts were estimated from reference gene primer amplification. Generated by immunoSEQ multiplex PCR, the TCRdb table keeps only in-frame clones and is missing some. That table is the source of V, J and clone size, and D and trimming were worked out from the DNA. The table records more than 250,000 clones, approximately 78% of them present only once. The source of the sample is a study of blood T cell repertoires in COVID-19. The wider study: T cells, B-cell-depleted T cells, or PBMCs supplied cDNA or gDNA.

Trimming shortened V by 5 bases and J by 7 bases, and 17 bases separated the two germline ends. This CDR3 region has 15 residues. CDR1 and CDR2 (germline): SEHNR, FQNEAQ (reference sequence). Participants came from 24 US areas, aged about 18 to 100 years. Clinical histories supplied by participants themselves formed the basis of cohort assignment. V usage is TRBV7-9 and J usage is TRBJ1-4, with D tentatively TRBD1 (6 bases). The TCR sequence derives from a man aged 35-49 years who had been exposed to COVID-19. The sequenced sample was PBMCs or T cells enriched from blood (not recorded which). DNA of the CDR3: TGTGCCAGCAGCCCCCAGGTTCAGGGGAGTGAAAAACTGTTTTTT. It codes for CASSPQVQGSEKLFF.